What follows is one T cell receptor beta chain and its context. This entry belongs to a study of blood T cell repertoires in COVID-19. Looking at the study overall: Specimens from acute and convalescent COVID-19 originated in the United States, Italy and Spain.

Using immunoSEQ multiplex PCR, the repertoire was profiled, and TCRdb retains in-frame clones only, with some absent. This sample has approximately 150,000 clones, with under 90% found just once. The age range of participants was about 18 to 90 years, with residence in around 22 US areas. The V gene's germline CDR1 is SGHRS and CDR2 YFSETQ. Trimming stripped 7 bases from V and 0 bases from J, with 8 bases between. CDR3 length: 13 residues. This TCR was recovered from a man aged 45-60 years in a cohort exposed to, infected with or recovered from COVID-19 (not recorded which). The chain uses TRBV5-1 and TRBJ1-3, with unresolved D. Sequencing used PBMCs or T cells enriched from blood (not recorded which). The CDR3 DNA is TGCGCCAGCTCCCCGGGCTCTGGAAACACCATATATTTT. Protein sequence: CASSPGSGNTIYF.